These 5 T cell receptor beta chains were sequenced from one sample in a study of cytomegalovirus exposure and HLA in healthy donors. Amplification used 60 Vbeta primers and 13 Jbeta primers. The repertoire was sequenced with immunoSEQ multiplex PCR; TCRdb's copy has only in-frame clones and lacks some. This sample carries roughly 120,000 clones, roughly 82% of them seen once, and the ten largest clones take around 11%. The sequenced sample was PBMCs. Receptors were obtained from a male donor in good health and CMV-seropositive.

CDR3 region: CASRVAGVTYNEQFF. DNA of the CDR3: TGTGCCAGTAGAGTAGCGGGGGTGACCTACAATGAGCAGTTCTTC. The V and J genes are TRBV19 and TRBJ2-1, with TRBD2 identical over 9 bases. The CDR3 extends over 15 amino acids. V was pared by 6 bases and J by 2 bases, with 5 bases of the junction left unmatched. Germline V gene lookup returns CDR1 LNHDA and CDR2 SQIVND (reference sequence). The variable domain in full, with the rest retrieved from reference TRBV19 and TRBJ2-1, is DGGITQSPKYLFRKEGQNVTLSCEQNLNHDAMYWYRQDPGQGLRLIYYSQIVNDFQKGDIAEGYSVSREKKESFPLTVTSAQKNPTAFYLCASRVAGVTYNEQFFGPGTRLTVL.

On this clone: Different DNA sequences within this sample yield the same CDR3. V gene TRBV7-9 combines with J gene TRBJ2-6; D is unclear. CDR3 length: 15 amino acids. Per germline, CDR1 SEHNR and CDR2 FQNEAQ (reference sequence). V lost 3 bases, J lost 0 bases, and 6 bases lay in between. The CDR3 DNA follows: TGTGCCAGCAGCTTCGGAGTCTCTGGGGCCAACGTCCTGACTTTC. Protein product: CASSFGVSGANVLTF.

In DNA form, the CDR3 reads TGTGCCAGCAGCTTATCCTCTGTCTCTGGAAACACCATATATTTT. This translates into CASSLSSVSGNTIYF. The chain carries TRBV7-9 and TRBJ1-3; D is uncertain. V was shortened by 2 bases and J by 0 bases, with 8 bases between the two germline ends. The CDR3 is made up of 15 amino acids. Per the germline V gene, CDR1 is SEHNR and CDR2 is FQNEAQ (reference sequence).

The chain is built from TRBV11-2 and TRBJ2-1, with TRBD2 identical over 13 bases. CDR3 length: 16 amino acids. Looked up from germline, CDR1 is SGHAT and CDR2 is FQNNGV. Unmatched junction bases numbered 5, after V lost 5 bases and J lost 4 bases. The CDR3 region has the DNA TGTGCCAGCAGCGGGAGGACTAGCGGGAGTTACAATGAGCAGTTCTTC. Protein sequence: CASSGRTSGSYNEQFF.

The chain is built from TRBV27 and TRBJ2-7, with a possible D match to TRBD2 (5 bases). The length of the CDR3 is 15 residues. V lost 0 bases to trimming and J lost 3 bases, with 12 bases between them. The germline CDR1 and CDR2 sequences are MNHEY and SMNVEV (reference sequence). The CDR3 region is CASSLSGTGSYEQYF. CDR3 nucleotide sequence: TGTGCCAGCAGTTTATCAGGAACGGGGAGCTACGAGCAGTACTTC.